This T cell receptor beta chain was sequenced for a study of metastatic and nonmetastatic thyroid tumors. Whole-study context: Patients with malignant and benign thyroid disease provided blood and tumor or nodule tissue, whose repertoires were compared. Study outcomes and limitations: Benign nodules reportedly had significantly lower TCR beta diversity than malignant thyroid tumors in blood and tumor.

No treatment had been given to any patient before thyroid surgery. The table lists this clone with many counts. Its antigen is still unknown. In the study's own analysis: A classifier of distant metastasis in papillary thyroid cancer was built from CDR3 differences (across clinicopathological groups). MiXCR was used by TCRdb to re-call the PCR reads. The V and J calls come from TCRdb's annotation, not from the publication. The table includes approximately 28,000 clones, approximately 15% detected once. The specimen was blood. This TCR came from a male donor with papillary thyroid cancer or a benign thyroid nodule (not recorded which). Some clones in this sample may be carry-over from other donors' samples.

The CDR3 DNA follows: TGTGCCAGTAGTAGGGGACTAGTCGAGACCCAGTACTTC. The encoded protein is CASSRGLVETQYF. The rearrangement uses TRBV19 and TRBJ2-5; 8 nucleotides match TRBD2. The CDR3 has 13 amino acids. Germline CDR1 LNHDA, CDR2 SQIVND (reference sequence). V shed 4 bases, J shed 5 bases, and the junction held 3 bases outside the gene matches.